This passage covers 24 T cell receptor beta chains from one sample sequenced in a study of blood T cells in healthy people across ages. For the second PCR, which ran for about 6 to 11 cycles, a sample-barcoded 5' primer and a J-beta primer mix were used. From the 5' RACE reads, TCRdb called clonotypes with MiXCR, one entry per CDR3 protein. This table holds 1.5 million to 2 million distinct CDR3 sequences, just under 50% found once. Specimen: blood. All receptors come from a woman in her forties in good health.

This clonotype was seen more than once but under ten times. J is TRBJ1-1 and V is TRBV7-6; D gene uncertain. The CDR3 loop spans 18 amino acids. Trimming pared 0 bases from V and 1 base from J, leaving 18 bases between. Germline V gene data show CDR1 as SGHVS and CDR2 as FNYEAQ. Here the CDR3 DNA reads TGTGCCAGCAGCTTAGCGCTCCTCCGTGGCGGGGAGAACACTGAAGCTTTCTTT. Translating gives CASSLALLRGGENTEAFF.

Written as DNA, the CDR3 is TGTGCCACCAGTGATTTGGCCCGACAGGGGAATGAGCAGTTCTTC. It specifies CATSDLARQGNEQFF. The V call is TRBV24-1, the J call TRBJ2-1; 8 bases line up with TRBD1. The CDR3 is 15 residues long. The V gene end was trimmed by 0 bases and the J gene end by 7 bases; junction bases not matched to a gene: 4. Per the germline V gene, CDR1 is KGHDR and CDR2 is SFDVKD.

Concerning this clonotype itself: At one end the junction does not follow the germline gene, possibly because of a read error. The gene calls are TRBV3-1 and TRBJ2-1; the D is unclear. Germline V gene data show CDR1 as LGHDT and CDR2 as YNNKEL (reference sequence). The CDR3 sequence is 13 residues long. The CDR3: CASSQRPYSEQFF. The DNA of the CDR3 is TGTGCCAGCAGCCAAAGGCCTTACAGTGAGCAGTTCTTC.

This clonotype was found a few times. J is TRBJ2-3 and V is TRBV4-1, with a weak D call TRBD1 (6 bases). V lost 4 bases and J 2 bases, leaving 19 bases between the germline ends. CDR3 size: 17 residues. Germline V lookup: CDR1 MGHRA, CDR2 YSYEKL. CDR3: CASSPPSDRTATDTQYF. The CDR3 nucleotides read TGCGCCAGCAGCCCCCCAAGCGACAGGACCGCCACAGATACGCAGTATTTT.

CDR3 sequence: CASSPSKTGRGLAEAFF. The CDR3 DNA reads as TGCGCCAGCAGCCCTTCTAAGACAGGGAGAGGGCTAGCCGAAGCTTTCTTT. The chain is built from TRBV5-1 and TRBJ1-1, with TRBD1 matching 7 bases. The J segment lost 8 bases and the V segment lost 4 bases, leaving 20 bases of the junction unmatched. Germline V gene lookup returns CDR1 SGHRS and CDR2 YFSETQ. The CDR3 loop spans 17 amino acids.

This clonotype was seen more than once but under ten times. The rearrangement uses TRBV6-2 or TRBV6-3 and TRBJ2-1; TRBD1 agrees at 12 bases. With V trimmed by 7 bases and J by 8 bases, 9 bases remained unmatched. There are 15 residues in the CDR3. Germline V gene data show CDR1 as MNHEY and CDR2 as SVGEGT. The chain's CDR3 is CASNTPGQGAYEQFF. The CDR3 coding sequence is TGTGCCAGCAACACCCCGGGACAGGGGGCCTATGAGCAGTTCTTC.

The CDR3 DNA reads as TGCAGTGCTGAGGACAGGGGGGACTACAATGAGCAGTTCTTC. Amino acids: CSAEDRGDYNEQFF. This chain links TRBV20-1 with TRBJ2-1; TRBD1 matches at 10 bases. The CDR3 has 14 residues. Trimming cost V 5 bases and J 3 bases; bases outside gene matches: 4. Germline loops: CDR1 DFQATT, CDR2 SNEGSKA (reference sequence).

Many counts were recorded for this clonotype. The chain carries TRBV7-2 and TRBJ2-7; 10 positions agree with TRBD2. J lost 2 bases, V lost 5 bases, and 3 bases had no gene match. The CDR3 is made up of 14 amino acids. CDR1 is SGHTA, CDR2 FQGNSA, per germline. The CDR3 here is CASSPSGGPYEQYF. DNA for the CDR3: TGTGCCAGCAGCCCTAGCGGGGGCCCCTACGAGCAGTACTTC.

This clonotype showed up just a few times. V gene TRBV7-2 combines with J gene TRBJ2-1; 11 bases are a match to TRBD2. CDR3 length equals 17 residues. Germline V gene lookup returns CDR1 SGHTA and CDR2 FQGNSA. V was clipped by 4 bases and J by 3 bases; unmatched bases: 8. This CDR3 is CASSSNLAGGRYNEQFF. Written as DNA, the CDR3 is TGTGCCAGCAGCTCGAATCTAGCGGGGGGACGCTACAATGAGCAGTTCTTC.

J is TRBJ1-1 and V is TRBV12-3 or TRBV12-4, with D possibly TRBD1 on 5 matching bases. The CDR3 spans 14 residues. Trimming took off 9 bases at V and 5 bases at J, with 19 bases between the two ends. The CDR3 protein is CARQPMGGSTEAFF. In DNA, the CDR3 is TGTGCCAGACAACCGATGGGGGGTTCTACTGAAGCTTTCTTT.

This clonotype has a handful of counts. The chain carries TRBV29-1 and TRBJ2-1, with D hard to call. V dropped 3 bases and J dropped 8 bases, with 8 bases sitting between them. This CDR3 is 11 amino acids long. Germline V gene lookup returns CDR1 SQVTM and CDR2 ANQGSEA. The CDR3 here is CSVEAVHEQFF. The CDR3 nucleotides read TGCAGCGTTGAGGCGGTCCATGAGCAGTTCTTC.

This clonotype came up a few times. The rearrangement uses TRBV28 and TRBJ2-7; D may be TRBD2 (5 bases). The CDR3 loop spans 15 amino acids. Germline CDR1 and CDR2: MDHEN and SYDVKM. Trimming took 5 bases from V and 4 from J, leaving 18 bases between them. The CDR3 DNA is TGTGCCAGCAGTGCAAATAGGGAGCTAGGGTACGAGCAGTACTTC. Protein product: CASSANRELGYEQYF.

The chain couples TRBV5-1 to TRBJ2-4; D is uncertain. V lost 1 base and J 0 bases, leaving 14 bases between the germline ends. Germline loops: CDR1 SGHRS, CDR2 YFSETQ. This CDR3 has 17 residues. CDR3 protein: CASSLRGSTLAKNIQYF. CDR3 nucleotides: TGCGCCAGCAGCTTGCGTGGGTCAACCCTAGCCAAAAACATTCAGTACTTC. The full variable domain, rest sourced from reference TRBV5-1 and TRBJ2-4, is KAGVTQTPRYLIKTRGQQVTLSCSPISGHRSVSWYQQTPGQGLQFLFEYFSETQRNKGNFPGRFSGRQFSNSRSEMNVSTLELGDSALYLCASSLRGSTLAKNIQYFGAGTRLSVL.

This clonotype occurred a few times. The chain uses TRBV28 and TRBJ1-2; the D is unclear. The CDR3 length is 11 residues. Trimming left V 10 bases short and J 2 bases short, with 8 bases between. The V gene's germline CDR1 is MDHEN and CDR2 SYDVKM. In DNA form, the CDR3 reads TGTGCCACCAAAGAGAACTATGGCTACACCTTC. Translated: CATKENYGYTF.

The chain has TRBV11-2 and TRBJ2-7; TRBD1 aligns across 7 bases. V shed 6 bases and J 1 base; nucleotides not matched to a gene: 12. The germline V gene encodes CDR1 SGHAT and CDR2 FQNNGV. This CDR3 spans 16 amino acids. The CDR3 spells CASSFKRTGRSYEQYF. CDR3 nucleotide sequence: TGTGCCAGCAGTTTTAAAAGGACAGGCCGATCCTACGAGCAGTACTTC.

The chain carries TRBV2 and TRBJ2-4; 9 nucleotides match TRBD1. The J call may be faulty, since TRBJ2-7 better matches the DNA end. CDR1 is SNHLY, CDR2 FYNNEI, per germline. CDR3 length: 13 amino acids. This CDR3 reads CASSRTGDHEQYF. In DNA form, the CDR3 reads TGTGCCAGCAGTCGGACAGGGGACCACGAGCAGTACTTC.

This chain links TRBV5-1 with TRBJ2-5; a weak D match, TRBD1 (6 bases). CDR1 is SGHRS, CDR2 YFSETQ, per germline. The CDR3 has 15 residues. V was cut by 4 bases and J by 4 bases, with 17 bases left in between. The CDR3: CASSPGHARPETQYF. The CDR3 region has the DNA TGCGCCAGCAGCCCGGGACACGCGAGACCAGAGACCCAGTACTTC.

The V and J genes are TRBV7-2 and TRBJ1-2, with D uncertain. CDR3 length equals 16 residues. CDR1 SGHTA and CDR2 FQGNSA come from the germline V gene. V was shortened by 5 bases and J by 3 bases, with 19 bases between the two germline ends. The CDR3 coding sequence is TGTGCCAGCAGCCTGAGTGTGGACGCTTGGCACTATGGCTACACCTTC. Translated: CASSLSVDAWHYGYTF.

The chain combines TRBV7-2 with TRBJ1-6; 10 nucleotides align to TRBD1. CDR1 and CDR2 from the germline V gene are SGHTA and FQGNSA. The CDR3 totals 15 residues. V was pared by 5 bases and J by 7 bases, with 5 bases of the junction left unmatched. CDR3 amino acids: CASSMGQGMNSPLHF. The CDR3 DNA sequence: TGTGCCAGCAGCATGGGACAGGGGATGAATTCACCCCTCCACTTT.

J is TRBJ2-5 and V is TRBV20-1; perhaps TRBD1 as D (5 bases). CDR1 is DFQATT, CDR2 SNEGSKA, per germline (reference sequence). Trimming removed 5 bases from V and 2 bases from J, with 9 bases in between. The CDR3 sequence is 12 residues long. The DNA of the CDR3 is TGCAGTGCTTGGACAAATCAAGAGACCCAGTACTTC. Amino acids: CSAWTNQETQYF.

This clonotype was detected only a few times. The V and J genes are TRBV6-6 and TRBJ2-1; no firm D call. Germline lookup yields CDR1 MNHNY and CDR2 SVGAGI (reference sequence). The CDR3 covers 12 residues. Trimming took 6 bases from V and 6 from J, leaving 9 bases between them. In DNA form, the CDR3 reads TGTGCCAGCAGATACACGATCAATGAGCAGTTCTTC. Protein: CASRYTINEQFF.

V is TRBV27 and J is TRBJ2-3; D is unclear. The germline V gene has CDR1 MNHEY and CDR2 SMNVEV (reference sequence). Deletions cut 6 bases from V and 0 bases from J, with 13 bases between. The CDR3 is made up of 15 amino acids. The CDR3 here is CASSPRMPSTDTQYF. The DNA of the CDR3 is TGTGCCAGCAGCCCACGAATGCCTAGCACAGATACGCAGTATTTT.

The V gene is TRBV5-1, the J gene TRBJ1-2; possible D gene TRBD1, 5 bases. V was clipped by 0 bases and J by 8 bases, with 11 bases between them. Germline V gene sequence: CDR1 SGHRS, CDR2 YFSETQ. The CDR3 covers 13 residues. This chain's CDR3 is CASSLGDTGGYTF. The DNA of the CDR3 is TGCGCCAGCAGCTTGGGAGATACAGGCGGCTACACCTTC.

The V and J genes are TRBV28 and TRBJ1-6; 8 nucleotides line up with TRBD1. The CDR3 runs to 17 residues. Germline trimming cut 6 bases from V and 9 bases from J; bases unmatched to any gene: 16. CDR1 is MDHEN and CDR2 is SYDVKM in the germline V gene. Here the CDR3 reads CASSRGLIATPSSPLHF. CDR3 bases: TGTGCCAGCAGCAGGGGGCTCATCGCCACACCTTCTTCACCCCTCCACTTT.